The next 7 T cell receptor beta chains were all read from a single sample in a study of blood T cell repertoires in COVID-19. Produced via immunoSEQ multiplex PCR; TCRdb's table is partial and in-frame only. This sample carries some 200,000 clones, roughly four fifths of them seen once, and the ten largest clones take about an eighth. Sequenced material: peripheral blood. Source of these receptors: a woman aged 40 to 49 with acute or convalescent COVID-19.

The CDR3 region is CAWASTANVLTF. The CDR3 bases are TGTGCCTGGGCGTCTACGGCCAACGTCCTGACTTTC. The V and J genes are TRBV30 and TRBJ2-6; D is uncertain. Germline V gene lookup returns CDR1 GTSNPN and CDR2 SVGIG (reference sequence). This CDR3 has 12 amino acids. With 5 bases removed from V and 6 bases from J, the gap between germline ends came to 8 bases.

This chain links TRBV7-2 with TRBJ2-2; a weak D match, TRBD1 (6 bases). The CDR3 extends over 15 amino acids. The V and J ends lost 1 base and 0 bases respectively, with 6 bases between them. The germline gives CDR1 SGHTA, CDR2 FQGNSA. The CDR3 sequence is CASSLGDTNTGELFF. The CDR3 region has the DNA TGTGCCAGCAGCTTAGGGGACACGAACACCGGGGAGCTGTTTTTT.

The chain recombines TRBV2 with TRBJ2-2, with D tentatively TRBD1 (5 bases). In germline, CDR1 is SNHLY, CDR2 FYNNEI. V gave up 7 bases and J gave up 5 bases, with 17 bases separating them. The CDR3 contains 15 residues. The CDR3 coding sequence is TGTGCCAGCAAGCTGGTGGCAGGGTCGACCGGGGAGCTGTTTTTT. It encodes CASKLVAGSTGELFF.

The chain employs TRBV5-4 and TRBJ2-7, with 13 bases matching TRBD2. The germline V gene has CDR1 SGHNT and CDR2 YYREEE (reference sequence). J was trimmed by 3 bases and V by 10 bases; bases with no gene match: 16. CDR3 size: 17 residues. In DNA, the CDR3 is TGTGCCGTTCTTATCGGACTAGCGGGAGTTCGAGACTACGAGCAGTACTTC. Translated, it gives CAVLIGLAGVRDYEQYF.

The chain has TRBV7-2 and TRBJ2-7; possibly TRBD2 for D (6 bases). Germline values: CDR1 SGHTA, CDR2 FQGNSA. CDR3 length equals 14 residues. The germline V and J ends were trimmed by 4 bases and 5 bases, with 15 bases remaining between them. The CDR3 loop reads CASSSGGGRNEQYF. The CDR3 DNA sequence: TGTGCCAGCAGCTCCGGCGGAGGGAGAAACGAGCAGTACTTC. The variable domain in full, completed from reference TRBV7-2 and TRBJ2-7, reads GAGVSQSPSNKVTEKGKDVELRCDPISGHTALYWYRQSLGQGLEFLIYFQGNSAPDKSGLPSDRFSAERTGGSVSTLTIQRTQQEDSAVYLCASSSGGGRNEQYFGPGTRLTVT.

This clone was observed a handful of times. V gene TRBV10-3 combines with J gene TRBJ1-2; D is uncertain. This CDR3 is built from 14 residues. Trimming shortened V by 4 bases and J by 4 bases, and 13 bases separated the two germline ends. Germline CDR1 reads ENHRY; CDR2 reads SYGVKD. CDR3 in amino acids: CAISAGRTGYGYTF. The CDR3 DNA reads TGTGCCATCAGTGCTGGGAGAACGGGCTATGGCTACACCTTC.

This chain links TRBV3-1 (or the pseudogene TRBV3-2) with TRBJ2-1; no firm D call. Trimming took 3 bases from V and 4 from J, leaving 4 bases between them. Germline assignment: CDR1 LGHDT and CDR2 YNNKEL (reference sequence). This CDR3 spans 12 amino acids. The CDR3 sequence: CASSQSYNEQFF. The CDR3 DNA reads as TGTGCCAGCAGCCAGTCTTACAATGAGCAGTTCTTC.